One sample yielded the 2 T cell receptor beta chains listed below, sequenced in a study of T-cell reconstitution after alpha-beta-depleted transplantation in children. Unique molecular identifiers were built into the TCRbeta library. TCRdb analysed the PCR reads with MiXCR anew, one entry per CDR3 protein. The sample includes about 340,000 distinct CDR3 sequences, roughly 14% seen only once; the top ten take 3.5% to 4.5%. Here the sequenced sample was PBMCs, taken from the stem cell graft. The origin of the receptors is a human donor who donated a stem cell graft to a child with Fanconi anemia.

V usage is TRBV20-1 and J usage is TRBJ2-1; D not resolved. Germline V gene sequence: CDR1 DFQATT, CDR2 SNEGSKA (reference sequence). V shed 0 bases and J shed 7 bases, with 10 bases lying between them. The CDR3 loop spans 13 amino acids. CDR3 bases: TGCAGTGCTAGAGATCCCAGTAAGAATGAGCAGTTCTTC. This gives the protein CSARDPSKNEQFF.

This clonotype was detected only a few times. V and J are TRBV18 and TRBJ2-5; D may be TRBD1 (5 bases). The V end lost 2 bases, the J end lost 3 bases, and 16 bases lay between the germline ends. The CDR3 is 16 residues long. CDR1 KGHSH and CDR2 LQKENI come from the germline V gene. CDR3 DNA sequence: TGTGCCAGCTCACCAACCAGGGCACGATTGGAAGAGACCCAGTACTTC. It is translated as CASSPTRARLEETQYF.